The rows below give T cell receptor beta chains drawn from one sample of a study of beta chain features in type 1 diabetes. The method was immunoSEQ multiplex PCR; TCRdb's version includes in-frame clones alone and lacks a portion of them. This sample carries some 410,000 clones, approximately 15% of them seen once, and the ten largest clones take roughly 0.036%. The sample consisted of naive CD4+ T cells from blood. The receptors here all came from a man aged 25-45 years in good health. The CDR3 runs from the conserved cysteine through the conserved F or W. A D gene is named only where the DNA matches it firmly. Expanded clones are given a class, and other clones once, few, many or no size at all.

size	J	D	V	DNA	CDR3
NA	TRBJ2-1	TRBD2	TRBV29-1	TGCAGCGTTGAAAATTTACTAGCGGGAGAGGTTGAGCAGTTCTTC	CSVENLLAGEVEQFF
NA	TRBJ2-7	TRBD1	TRBV7-6	TGTGCCAGCAGCGTAGGACAGGGGGCGAGGGAGCAGTACTTC	CASSVGQGAREQYF
NA	TRBJ1-1	TRBD1	TRBV29-1	TGCAGCGCCTCCACCCGGGGACAGGGCATTGAAGCTTTCTTT	CSASTRGQGIEAFF
NA	TRBJ2-3	TRBD2	TRBV7-9	TGTGCCAGCAGCGACCCAACAGCGGGAGTAGCCACAGATACGCAGTATTTT	CASSDPTAGVATDTQYF
NA	TRBJ2-1	NA	TRBV9	TGTGCCAGCAGCGACGGCAGGAACAATGAGCAGTTCTTC	CASSDGRNNEQFF
NA	TRBJ2-2	NA	TRBV15	TGTGCCACCAGCAGGGAGGGGTTCAGGGAGCTGTTTTTT	CATSREGFRELFF
few	TRBJ1-3	NA	TRBV6-1	TGTGCCAGCGACCGGGCCGCGATCTCTGGAAACACCATATATTTT	CASDRAAISGNTIYF
few	TRBJ1-3	NA	TRBV6-1	TGTGCCAGCAGAGGACAGAGAAACTCTGGAAACACCATATATTTT	CASRGQRNSGNTIYF
NA	TRBJ2-3	NA	TRBV9	TGTGCCAGCAGCGTAGCCGGACGGCGGGATACGCAGTATTTT	CASSVAGRRDTQYF
NA	TRBJ2-3	TRBD2	TRBV13	TGTGCCAGCAGCACCGGACTAGCGGGGCCTCATTTT	CASSTGLAGPHF
few	TRBJ1-1	NA	TRBV7-9	TGTGCCAGCAGCTTCGGCGGGAACACTGAAGCTTTCTTT	CASSFGGNTEAFF
few	TRBJ2-2	TRBD1	TRBV19	TGTGCCAGTAATGTACAGGGGGCCGGGGAGCTGTTTTTT	CASNVQGAGELFF
NA	TRBJ2-7	TRBD1	TRBV4-3	TGCGCCAGCAGCCAGGGACAGGGGGCTTTCGACGAGCAGTACTTC	CASSQGQGAFDEQYF
NA	TRBJ2-5	NA	TRBV11-1	TGTGCCAGCAGCCGAGACAGAGAAGAGACCCAGTACTTC	CASSRDREETQYF
NA	TRBJ2-7	NA	TRBV14	TGTGCCAGCAGCCTTACGACCCATTACGAGCAGTACTTC	CASSLTTHYEQYF
NA	TRBJ2-5	NA	TRBV7-2	TGTGCCAGCAGCCCGCCCCCTAGCGACCAAGAGACCCAGTACTTC	CASSPPPSDQETQYF
few	TRBJ2-1	NA	TRBV9	TGTGCCAGCAGCGGGGACCTGAGCTCCTACAATGAGCAGTTCTTC	CASSGDLSSYNEQFF
NA	TRBJ2-1	TRBD2	TRBV4-1	TGCGCCAGCAGCCAATGGGACCTCGCGGGAGGCGCCTACAATGAGCAGTTCTTC	CASSQWDLAGGAYNEQFF
NA	TRBJ2-5	NA	TRBV25-1	TGTGCCAGCAGTGAATATTGGGCGGAGACCCAGTACTTC	CASSEYWAETQYF
NA	TRBJ2-3	NA	TRBV2	TGTGCCAGCAGTGCTGGGCGGGGAGATACGCAGTATTTT	CASSAGRGDTQYF
NA	TRBJ1-2	TRBD1	TRBV29-1	TGCAGCGTTGGCAGGGGGCAGGACTATGGCTACACCTTC	CSVGRGQDYGYTF
few	TRBJ2-1	NA	TRBV29-1	TGCAGCGTTGTCGGGGGTTCGGGCAATGAGCAGTTCTTC	CSVVGGSGNEQFF
few	TRBJ2-6	NA	TRBV10-3	TGTGCCATCAGTGCAAGGGCCGACGCTGGGGCCAACGTCCTGACTTTC	CAISARADAGANVLTF
few	TRBJ2-7	TRBD1	TRBV5-4	TGTGCCAGCAGCCCTGGGACAGGTGCAGCCTACGAGCAGTACTTC	CASSPGTGAAYEQYF
NA	TRBJ1-1	NA	TRBV4-3	TGCGCCAGCAGCTCTGGTCCTCAGGGAAACACTGAAGCTTTCTTT	CASSSGPQGNTEAFF
NA	TRBJ2-5	NA	TRBV11-2	TGTGCCAGCAGCAGGGGGGGTACCCAGTACTTC	CASSRGGTQYF
NA	TRBJ1-5	NA	TRBV30	TGTGCCTGGAGTGTTGGTGGCAATCAGCCCCAGCATTTT	CAWSVGGNQPQHF
NA	TRBJ2-5	TRBD2	TRBV7-7	TGTGCTAGCAGCCGAGGCGGGGGAGCCGAGACCCAGTACTTC	CASSRGGGAETQYF
few	TRBJ1-2	NA	TRBV9	TGTGCCAGCAGCGCAAGATCGAGACAGGATGGCTACACCTTC	CASSARSRQDGYTF
NA	TRBJ1-4	NA	TRBV7-2	TGTGCCAGCAGCCCTGGTGAAAAACTGTTTTTT	CASSPGEKLFF
NA	TRBJ2-5	TRBD2	TRBV10-3	TGTGCCATCAGTGAGTCGGGCGGGAGTGGAGAGACCCAGTACTTC	CAISESGGSGETQYF
few	TRBJ2-3	TRBD2	TRBV7-9	TGTGCCAGCAGTAGCGGGAGCTGGACAGATACGCAGTATTTT	CASSSGSWTDTQYF
NA	TRBJ2-3	NA	TRBV19	TGTGCCAGTAGGGCTAGCGGCACAGATACGCAGTATTTT	CASRASGTDTQYF
few	TRBJ1-3	NA	TRBV20-1	TGCAGTGCGGACTCCGGAAACACCATATATTTT	CSADSGNTIYF
few	TRBJ1-2	NA	TRBV29-1	TGCAGCGTTGGGCCACGCGCAGCTAACTATGGCTACACCTTC	CSVGPRAANYGYTF
NA	TRBJ2-1	TRBD1	TRBV9	TGTGCCAGCAGCGTAGATTTGGGGACAGGGTATGAGCAGTTCTTC	CASSVDLGTGYEQFF
NA	TRBJ1-1	NA	TRBV7-9	TGTGCCAGCAGCTTAGTGCTGGGGATGGACACTGAAGCTTTCTTT	CASSLVLGMDTEAFF
NA	TRBJ1-2	TRBD1	TRBV5-4	TGTGCCAGCAGCTTGGCGTTAGGGACAGGTTATGGCTACACCTTC	CASSLALGTGYGYTF
few	TRBJ1-6	NA	TRBV2	TGTGCCAGCAGTGTCAATATCGGTACGGGGTTTAATTCACCCCTCCACTTT	CASSVNIGTGFNSPLHF
NA	TRBJ2-1	TRBD2	TRBV19	TGTGCCAGTAGCCGCTTGGGAGCGGGAGGGGACGAGCAGTTCTTC	CASSRLGAGGDEQFF
NA	TRBJ2-1	NA	TRBV2	TGTGCCAGCAGTCCGGACCTGGCCAATGAGCAGTTCTTC	CASSPDLANEQFF
few	TRBJ1-4	NA	TRBV4-3	TGCGCCAGCAGGGGCAGCTCTAATGAAAAACTGTTTTTT	CASRGSSNEKLFF
few	TRBJ2-4	TRBD2	TRBV27	TGTGCCAGCAGTTTTAAGGTGGCGGGAGTCAGGAATCCCAGCTTC	CASSFKVAGVRNPSF
NA	TRBJ2-3	NA	TRBV9	TGTGCCAGCAGCGTAATGGAGGGTTGGACAGATACGCAGTATTTT	CASSVMEGWTDTQYF
few	TRBJ2-1	NA	TRBV11-2	TGTGCCAGCAGCTTGCGTCAGCAGTTAGTATCCTACAATGAGCAGTTCTTC	CASSLRQQLVSYNEQFF
few	TRBJ2-1	NA	TRBV5-4	TGTGCCAGCAGCTTGGGGCAGAGCTCCTACAATGAGCAGTTCTTC	CASSLGQSSYNEQFF
few	TRBJ1-4	NA	TRBV29-1	TGCAGCGTTTTTTCGTCTCTGAGAGAAAAACTGTTTTTT	CSVFSSLREKLFF
NA	TRBJ1-2	NA	TRBV7-6	TGTGCCAGCAGCTCTAGGGCTAACTATGGCTACACCTTC	CASSSRANYGYTF
few	TRBJ2-3	TRBD2	TRBV9	TGTGCCAGCAGCGCCCGGACGGGGGGGCCGCCAGATACGCAGTATTTT	CASSARTGGPPDTQYF
few	TRBJ2-7	NA	TRBV15	TGTGCCACCAGCAGAGAGGGGGACTACGAGCAGTACTTC	CATSREGDYEQYF
few	TRBJ1-6	NA	TRBV9	TGTGCCAGCAGCGTAGGGGGGCAGGGGAGTTCACCCCTCCACTTT	CASSVGGQGSSPLHF
NA	TRBJ2-5	NA	TRBV10-3	TGTGCCATCAGTGTGCTAGGGCAAGAGACCCAGTACTTC	CAISVLGQETQYF
few	TRBJ2-5	NA	TRBV2	TGTGCCAGCGAGTGGGGGGCCCTGGCCCAGTACTTC	CASEWGALAQYF
few	TRBJ1-4	NA	TRBV15	TGTGCCACCAGCAGAGATATCGAGGGAGGACTGTTTTTT	CATSRDIEGGLFF
NA	TRBJ1-2	NA	TRBV5-4	TGTGCCAGCAGCAAAGGCGGGGGGTCTGACTATGGCTACACCTTC	CASSKGGGSDYGYTF
few	TRBJ2-7	NA	TRBV11-2	TGTGCCAGCAGCTCCCACGGAGGGTTGGGCGAGCAGTACTTC	CASSSHGGLGEQYF
few	TRBJ1-4	NA	TRBV14	TGTGCCAGCAGCCGTACGGAGGGGACGCTGTTTTTT	CASSRTEGTLFF
NA	TRBJ2-1	NA	TRBV2	TGTGCCAGCAGGGAGCGAGTATTCTACAATGAGCAGTTCTTC	CASRERVFYNEQFF
NA	TRBJ1-4	NA	TRBV5-1	TGCGCCAGCAGCGATAGGGTAGAGGAAAAACTGTTTTTT	CASSDRVEEKLFF
NA	TRBJ2-1	NA	TRBV15	TGTGCCACCAGCAGAGTCGGGGTCTCCTACAATGAGCAGTTCTTC	CATSRVGVSYNEQFF